This T cell receptor beta chain was sequenced during a study of neurological immune-mediated disorders (dated by TCRdb to about 2019). About the study as a whole: Using UMI-based sequencing, the study compared peripheral blood TCR-beta repertoires from patients with HTLV-I-associated myelopathy (HAM/TSP), patients with multiple sclerosis, and healthy controls. The approximately 110 TCR-beta libraries included longitudinal samples, technical triplicates and paired sorted CD4+ and CD8+ T-cell subsets alongside PBMC samples. The cohort was made up of around 70 subjects, consisting of roughly 14 HAM/TSP patients, about 35 multiple sclerosis patients and roughly 20 healthy controls.

The CDR3 runs 16 residues from the cysteine to the phenylalanine. The kept DNA is CDR3 alone, 48 bases in frame from the first base. CDR1 and CDR2 were assigned from the germline V gene as MNHEY and SVGAGI. V has 0 bases trimmed and J has 10 bases trimmed; junction bases matching no gene number 11. This clonotype was recorded a few times. Its antigen target is currently unknown. Base qualities were left out, and no much larger clone turns up one base away. The healthy controls were volunteers from blood banks in Maryland, USA. For unsorted PBMC libraries, 2 million PBMCs were used after storage in RNAlater at -80 degrees C until RNA extraction. Peripheral blood underwent Ficoll-Hypaque density gradient centrifugation to isolate PBMCs, which were then cryopreserved in liquid nitrogen. To synthesize cDNA, template-switch 5'RACE was performed with a primer carrying a 10-nucleotide random unique molecular identifier so that each TCR transcript was tagged. Every sequencing run yielded over 180 million TCR-beta sequences covering 15-18 subjects. The RNeasy kit was used to extract total RNA. The KAPA Real-time Library Amplification kit was used to amplify TCR-beta VDJ regions with primers targeting the TCR constant region and the 5'RACE anchor. A first PCR added sample indexes and Illumina adaptors, after which a second PCR increased the library yield. After purification with Ampure beads, the TCR product of roughly 650 bp was size-selected on a 2% E-gel SizeSelection system. Before pooling, library quality was checked on a Bioanalyzer, concentration was measured with Qubit, and libraries were quantified with the Kapa Library Quantification kit. Libraries were sequenced paired-end 2 x 150 bp on an Illumina HiSeq 2500. To increase sequence diversity, about 25-30% phiX was spiked into each library pool. On the study's bioinformatics: Quality-filtered reads were processed with the UMI-based MiGEC pipeline, which removed over 90% of raw TCR sequences during error correction. VDJ genes were aligned to IMGT germline references, and clonotypes were defined by unique CDR3 amino acid sequence plus V-J genes. Clonal expansion, Shannon diversity and CDR3 relatedness were evaluated with VDJtools (CalcPairwiseDistances, ClusterSamples), while phylogenetic trees were built in CLCbio workbench. Using coefficient-of-variation modelling across technical triplicates, the study counted a clone as expanded if it had at least 8 unique UMIs. The raw public reads went through TCRdb reprocessing: fastp at Q25, MiXCR clone calling, in-frame beta chains kept. Every CDR3 protein is listed once, alongside the most common genes and DNA of its rows. For this entry, the V and J calls and clone size follow TCRdb and not the study's own pipeline. Present in this sample are 77,000 or so distinct CDR3 sequences, about 9.7% of which were seen just once. The ten largest account for less than 2% of the sample.

Broad study findings and their caveats: Across subjects, expanded clones never shared an identical CDR3 amino acid sequence, which suggests that the TCR-beta repertoires in every group were private. TCR clonal expansion was greatest in HAM/TSP patients and smallest in MS patients, who ranked below even healthy controls.

The receptor was isolated from a man aged 45-65 years in good health. Input material: PBMCs. Recombination linked TRBV6-5 to TRBJ2-1; TRBD2 lines up with 8 middle nucleotides. The CDR3 in this case is CASSYSAGGKVGEQFF. The nucleotide sequence is given as TGTGCCAGCAGTTACTCGGCGGGGGGCAAGGTGGGGGAGCAGTTCTTC.